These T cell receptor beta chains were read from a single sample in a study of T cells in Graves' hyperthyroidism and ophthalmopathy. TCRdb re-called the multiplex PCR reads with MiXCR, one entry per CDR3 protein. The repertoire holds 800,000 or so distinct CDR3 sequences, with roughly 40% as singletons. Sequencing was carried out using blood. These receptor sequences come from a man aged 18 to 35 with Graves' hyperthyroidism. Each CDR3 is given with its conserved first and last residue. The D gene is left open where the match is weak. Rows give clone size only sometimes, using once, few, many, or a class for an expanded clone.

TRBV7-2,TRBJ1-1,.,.,TGTGCCTGGAGTTTGGGGTTGAACACTGAAGCTTTCTTT,CAWSLGLNTEAFF
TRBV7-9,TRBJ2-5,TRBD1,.,TGTGCCAGCAGCTCCTGGGACAGCCCCCAAGAGACCCAGTACTTC,CASSSWDSPQETQYF
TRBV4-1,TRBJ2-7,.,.,TGCGCCAGCAGCCAAGAGTACGACTCCCGCTCCTACGAGCAGTACTTC,CASSQEYDSRSYEQYF
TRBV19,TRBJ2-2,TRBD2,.,TGTGCCAGTAGTTTCACAGCGGGGGGAAGCACCGGGGAGCTGTTTTTT,CASSFTAGGSTGELFF
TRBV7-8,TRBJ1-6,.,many,TGTGCCAGCAGCTTAGGTGTACAGTATAATTCACCCCTCCACTTT,CASSLGVQYNSPLHF
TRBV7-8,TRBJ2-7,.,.,TGTGCCAGCAGCCCGACAGAGGGACAACACAATGAGCAGTACTTC,CASSPTEGQHNEQYF
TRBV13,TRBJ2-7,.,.,TGTGCCAGCCGTGAGACAGGAAACTACGAGCAGTACTTC,CASRETGNYEQYF
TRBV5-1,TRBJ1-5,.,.,TGCGCCAGCAGCTCACAAGGGCCTAGGCCCCAGCATTTT,CASSSQGPRPQHF
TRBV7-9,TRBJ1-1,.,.,TGTGCCAGCAGCCCCTTGGACACTGAAGCTTCCTTT,CASSPLDTEASF
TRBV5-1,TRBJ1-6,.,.,TGCGCCAGCAGCATCGGACAGTCTCATAATTCACCCCTCCACTTT,CASSIGQSHNSPLHF
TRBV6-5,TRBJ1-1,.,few,TGTGCCAGCAGTTATGGGATGTGGGTCGGAACTGAAGCTTTCTTT,CASSYGMWVGTEAFF
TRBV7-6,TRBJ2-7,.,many,TGTGCCAGCAGCTTAGGTGGGGGGTTCTACGAGCAGTACTTC,CASSLGGGFYEQYF
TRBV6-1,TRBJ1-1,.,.,TGTGCCAGCTGGAATCGGGGGGTTGAAGCTTTCTTT,CASWNRGVEAFF